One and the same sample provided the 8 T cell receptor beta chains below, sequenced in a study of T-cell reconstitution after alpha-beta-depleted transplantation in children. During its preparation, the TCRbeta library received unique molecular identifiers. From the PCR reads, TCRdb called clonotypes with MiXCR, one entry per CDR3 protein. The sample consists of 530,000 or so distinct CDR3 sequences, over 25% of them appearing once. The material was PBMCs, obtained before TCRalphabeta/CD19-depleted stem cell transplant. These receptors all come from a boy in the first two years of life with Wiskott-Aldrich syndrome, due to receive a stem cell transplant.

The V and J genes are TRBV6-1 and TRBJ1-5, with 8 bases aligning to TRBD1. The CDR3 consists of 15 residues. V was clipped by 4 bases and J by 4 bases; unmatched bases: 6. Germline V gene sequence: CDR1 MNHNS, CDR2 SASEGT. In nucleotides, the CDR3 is TGTGCCAGCAGTGTCCGGACAGGGACGAATCAGCCCCAGCATTTT. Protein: CASSVRTGTNQPQHF.

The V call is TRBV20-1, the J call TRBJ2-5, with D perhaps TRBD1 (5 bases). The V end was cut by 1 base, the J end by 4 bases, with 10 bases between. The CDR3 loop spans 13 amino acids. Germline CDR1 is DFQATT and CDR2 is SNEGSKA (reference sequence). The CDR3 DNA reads TGCAGTGCTAGAGTTCAGGGCCCAGAGACCCAGTACTTC. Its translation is CSARVQGPETQYF.

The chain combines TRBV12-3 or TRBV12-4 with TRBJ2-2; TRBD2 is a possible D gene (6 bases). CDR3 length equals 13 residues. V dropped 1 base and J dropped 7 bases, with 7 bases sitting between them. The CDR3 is CASSLGEDGELFF. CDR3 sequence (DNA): TGTGCCAGCAGTTTAGGGGAGGACGGGGAGCTGTTTTTT.

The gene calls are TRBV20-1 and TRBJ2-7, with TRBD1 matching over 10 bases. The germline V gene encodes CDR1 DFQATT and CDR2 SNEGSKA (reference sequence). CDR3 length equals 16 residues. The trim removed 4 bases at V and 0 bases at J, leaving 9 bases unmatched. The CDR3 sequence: CSATSSGTGDSYEQYF. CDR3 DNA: TGCAGTGCTACGTCATCCGGGACAGGGGACTCCTACGAGCAGTACTTC.

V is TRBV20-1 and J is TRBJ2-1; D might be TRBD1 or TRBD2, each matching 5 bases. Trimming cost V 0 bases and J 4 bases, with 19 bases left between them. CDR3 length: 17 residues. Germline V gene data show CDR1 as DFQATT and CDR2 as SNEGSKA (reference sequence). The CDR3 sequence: CSARDLQGGDRYNEQFF. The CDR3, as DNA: TGCAGTGCTAGAGATCTGCAGGGTGGGGACCGGTACAATGAGCAGTTCTTC.

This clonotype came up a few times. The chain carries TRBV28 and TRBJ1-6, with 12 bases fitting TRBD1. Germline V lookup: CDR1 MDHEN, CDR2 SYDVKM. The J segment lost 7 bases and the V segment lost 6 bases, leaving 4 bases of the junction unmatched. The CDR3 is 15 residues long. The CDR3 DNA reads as TGTGCCAGCAGGGGACAGGGGGCATGGAATTCACCCCTCCACTTT. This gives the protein CASRGQGAWNSPLHF.

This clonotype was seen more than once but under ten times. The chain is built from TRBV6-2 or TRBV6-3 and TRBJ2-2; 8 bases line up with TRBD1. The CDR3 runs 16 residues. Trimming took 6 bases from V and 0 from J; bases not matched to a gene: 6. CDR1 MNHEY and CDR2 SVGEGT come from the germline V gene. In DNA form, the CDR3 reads TGTGCCAGCAGCGAACCGGGACAGGCGAACACCGGGGAGCTGTTTTTT. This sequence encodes CASSEPGQANTGELFF.

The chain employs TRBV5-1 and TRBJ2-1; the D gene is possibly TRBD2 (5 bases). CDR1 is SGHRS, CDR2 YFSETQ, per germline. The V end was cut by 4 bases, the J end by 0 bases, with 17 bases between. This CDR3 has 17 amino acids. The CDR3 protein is CASSIASTLSSYNEQFF. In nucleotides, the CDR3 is TGCGCCAGCAGCATAGCTAGCACCTTGAGCTCCTACAATGAGCAGTTCTTC.